These T cell receptor beta chains were read from a single sample in a study of a mutant IDH1 vaccine in newly diagnosed glioma. The antigens these receptors bind are not known. The repertoire was sequenced with immunoSEQ multiplex PCR; TCRdb's copy has only in-frame clones and lacks some. Seen here are approximately 61,000 clones, roughly four fifths observed once, and the top ten hold approximately 7.4%. The source material was PBMCs, sampled from a glioma patient whose treatment included an IDH1 peptide vaccine. These receptor sequences come from a woman in her fifties or sixties with glioma. CDR3s leave out the opening cysteine and the closing phenylalanine or tryptophan. The order of the fields is CDR3 protein, clone size, V gene. Some rows have no size entry. The others give once, few or many, or a class for an expanded clone.

cdr3_aa: ASRETGRGEKLF; clone_size: .; v_call: TRBV6-1
cdr3_aa: ASSGTGVYGYT; clone_size: .; v_call: TRBV19
cdr3_aa: ASVSGDRARGDNEQF; clone_size: .; v_call: TRBV23-1
cdr3_aa: ASRGTGVQPQH; clone_size: .; v_call: TRBV6-5
cdr3_aa: ASSFIGSNQPQH; clone_size: .; v_call: TRBV27
cdr3_aa: ASRRGELYNEQF; clone_size: .; v_call: TRBV5-8
cdr3_aa: ASGYSGTGGRKLF; clone_size: .; v_call: TRBV19
cdr3_aa: ASSTGQGNTEAF; clone_size: .; v_call: TRBV7-2
cdr3_aa: ASSFQGGTEAF; clone_size: few; v_call: TRBV6-5
cdr3_aa: AWSPGSSYGYT; clone_size: .; v_call: TRBV30
cdr3_aa: ASSLGSGQQNGYT; clone_size: .; v_call: TRBV11-3
cdr3_aa: AWHWRDGRYNEQF; clone_size: .; v_call: TRBV30
cdr3_aa: ASSLLAGVNTGELF; clone_size: .; v_call: TRBV7-3
cdr3_aa: ASSAVGVLGNTIY; clone_size: .; v_call: TRBV9
cdr3_aa: ASSVAGRDTGELF; clone_size: .; v_call: TRBV9
cdr3_aa: ASTRRGLRETQY; clone_size: .; v_call: TRBV5-1
cdr3_aa: ASSLYSENTEAF; clone_size: .; v_call: TRBV13
cdr3_aa: ASSTVPGHLPTGGGN; clone_size: few; v_call: TRBV5-1
cdr3_aa: ASRASGSTDTQY; clone_size: .; v_call: TRBV10-1
cdr3_aa: ASSQGQGLYT; clone_size: .; v_call: TRBV4-1
cdr3_aa: AISPSEVETQY; clone_size: .; v_call: TRBV10-3
cdr3_aa: ASSEIWKSYAF; clone_size: once; v_call: TRBV6-1
cdr3_aa: ASSPTSTGPGHGYT; clone_size: .; v_call: TRBV18
cdr3_aa: ASSPNPGSRTDTQY; clone_size: .; v_call: TRBV4-3
cdr3_aa: ASSNDYGYT; clone_size: .; v_call: TRBV6-5
cdr3_aa: ASSLRVLTGELF; clone_size: .; v_call: TRBV7-2
cdr3_aa: ASSSQVSSYNEQF; clone_size: .; v_call: TRBV7-2
cdr3_aa: ASSPTGQRGYT; clone_size: .; v_call: TRBV6-5
cdr3_aa: ASTLQGYTEAF; clone_size: .; v_call: TRBV6-1
cdr3_aa: ASTEGSPNYGYT; clone_size: .; v_call: TRBV5-1
cdr3_aa: ASSELAQGNEKLF; clone_size: .; v_call: TRBV25-1
cdr3_aa: ASSVGRESNYGYT; clone_size: .; v_call: TRBV9
cdr3_aa: ASSLEGGVHEQY; clone_size: .; v_call: TRBV5-1
cdr3_aa: ASSETRYQPQH; clone_size: .; v_call: TRBV6-1
cdr3_aa: ASSFVQTSYEQY; clone_size: .; v_call: TRBV7-9
cdr3_aa: ASSGNGGAWNEQF; clone_size: .; v_call: TRBV9
cdr3_aa: ASSPRGTSGNYEQY; clone_size: .; v_call: TRBV18
cdr3_aa: ASSFEGGQPQH; clone_size: .; v_call: TRBV6-4
cdr3_aa: ASSVADLQGFETQY; clone_size: .; v_call: TRBV9
cdr3_aa: ASSQDPWGDGYT; clone_size: .; v_call: TRBV4-1
cdr3_aa: ATDIGAEQF; clone_size: .; v_call: TRBV15
cdr3_aa: ASSGAYEAF; clone_size: .; v_call: TRBV2
cdr3_aa: ASSPSGQETYEQY; clone_size: .; v_call: TRBV5-1
cdr3_aa: ASSYSYSNQPQH; clone_size: .; v_call: TRBV6-5
cdr3_aa: ASSGLAPNSYNEQF; clone_size: few; v_call: TRBV6-1
cdr3_aa: ASSGNNEAF; clone_size: few; v_call: TRBV2
cdr3_aa: ASSQRAAGTDTQY; clone_size: .; v_call: TRBV9
cdr3_aa: ASNYRGSTETQY; clone_size: .; v_call: TRBV7-2
cdr3_aa: ARERQGGTGYGYT; clone_size: .; v_call: TRBV6-1
cdr3_aa: ASSLINQPQH; clone_size: once; v_call: TRBV28
cdr3_aa: ASSLLQGGLSGANVLT; clone_size: .; v_call: TRBV9
cdr3_aa: ASSRDPNPANEQF; clone_size: .; v_call: TRBV6-5
cdr3_aa: ASSLGRYSGNTIY; clone_size: .; v_call: TRBV5-1